Sequencing of this T cell receptor beta chain was carried out in a study of cytomegalovirus exposure and HLA in healthy donors. The PCR contained 60 Vbeta and 13 Jbeta primers. The data were produced by immunoSEQ multiplex PCR, yet TCRdb's version contains in-frame clones alone and is incomplete. The sample includes more than 100,000 clones, roughly 71% seen only once; the top ten take almost 6%. Study findings and constraints: Fewer N-insertions than the roughly 600-donor mean were reportedly shown by an Asian-associated ancestry cluster in a later analysis. According to an earlier analysis, most TCR beta V segments yielded productive rearrangements about 90% or about 30% of the time.

This CDR3 has 11 residues. Germline V gives CDR1 SGHRS, CDR2 YFSETQ. Comments on this clone: Its antigen is unknown. One junction end disagrees with the germline gene, perhaps due to a read error.

The sample comprised PBMCs. The J gene is TRBJ2-7, the V gene TRBV5-1; D not certain. This TCR was recovered from a woman aged 50 to 60 in good health and CMV-seropositive. CDR3 loop: CASGLYYEQYF. The CDR3 nucleotides read TGCGCCAGCGGCTTGTACTACGAGCAGTACTTC. The variable domain in full, with the rest retrieved from reference TRBV5-1 and TRBJ2-7, is KAGVTQTPRYLIKTRGQQVTLSCSPISGHRSVSWYQQTPGQGLQFLFEYFSETQRNKGNFPGRFSGRQFSNSRSEMNVSTLELGDSALYLCASGLYYEQYFGPGTRLTVT.